These 19 T cell receptor beta chains originate from one sample sequenced in a study of identical twins. TCRdb re-called the 5' RACE reads with MiXCR, one entry per CDR3 protein. The sample has 500,000 to 600,000 distinct CDR3 sequences; roughly 21% are singletons. The sample also formed part of further work on T cells expressing NK-cell markers.

Sequenced sample: CD4+ T cells sorted from blood. All receptors come from a woman aged 18-30 years in good health.

This clonotype was recorded a few times. The V call is TRBV24-1, the J call TRBJ2-3; D possibly corresponds to TRBD1 (6 bases). The germline gives CDR1 KGHDR, CDR2 SFDVKD. This CDR3 has 17 residues. V shed 4 bases and J shed 1 base, with 17 bases lying between them. The CDR3: CATSDRVPGHRTDTQYF. DNA of the CDR3: TGTGCCACCAGTGACCGCGTCCCGGGACATCGCACAGATACGCAGTATTTT.

This clonotype was observed a handful of times. The chain employs TRBV5-1 and TRBJ1-1, with 7 bases identical to TRBD1. The CDR3 is made up of 14 amino acids. Trimming took 4 bases from V and 4 from J; bases not matched to a gene: 7. The germline CDR1 and CDR2 sequences are SGHRS and YFSETQ. The CDR3 loop is CASSPGQSFTEAFF. Here the CDR3 DNA reads TGCGCCAGCAGCCCGGGACAGTCCTTCACTGAAGCTTTCTTT.

The table lists this clonotype with many counts. The chain recombines TRBV20-1 with TRBJ2-1, with TRBD2 identical over 12 bases. CDR1 is DFQATT and CDR2 is SNEGSKA in the germline V gene (reference sequence). The CDR3 sequence is 17 residues long. V was pared by 3 bases and J by 2 bases, with 8 bases of the junction left unmatched. The CDR3 nucleotides read TGCAGTGCTAGCCCCCTAGGACTAGCGGGGCCCTACAATGAGCAGTTCTTC. Translated, it gives CSASPLGLAGPYNEQFF.

The gene calls are TRBV5-1 and TRBJ2-7; D unclear. V lost 2 bases, J lost 4 bases, and 19 bases lay in between. Germline V gene sequence: CDR1 SGHRS, CDR2 YFSETQ. The CDR3 runs 16 residues. The CDR3 reads CASSFHGYPTGYEQYF. CDR3 in DNA: TGCGCCAGCAGCTTCCATGGATACCCTACGGGTTACGAGCAGTACTTC.

This clonotype was observed a few times. The chain joins TRBV13 to TRBJ2-7, with 7 bases aligning to TRBD2. The V gene's germline CDR1 is PRHDT and CDR2 FYEKMQ (reference sequence). The ends lost 2 bases at V and 7 bases at J; junction bases unmatched: 5. The CDR3 runs to 13 residues. CDR3 sequence reads: CASSLPAGREQYF. CDR3 nucleotide sequence: TGTGCCAGCAGCTTACCAGCGGGGAGAGAGCAGTACTTC.

This clonotype was detected only a few times. V is TRBV6-2 or TRBV6-3 and J is TRBJ2-7; possibly TRBD2 for D (6 bases). Germline values: CDR1 MNHEY, CDR2 SVGEGT. Trimming left V 11 bases short and J 0 bases short, with 14 bases between. The CDR3 is 13 residues long. CDR3: CAGGSRGSYEQYF. CDR3 bases: TGTGCCGGGGGGTCAAGGGGCTCCTACGAGCAGTACTTC.

The table lists this clonotype with a few counts. A read error may produce the germline difference seen at one junction end. V and J are TRBV12-3 or TRBV12-4 and TRBJ2-7; D might be TRBD2 (7 bases). This CDR3 is built from 15 residues. CDR3 bases: TGTGCCAGCCGTTTTAGTGGGGGGGCAACCTACGAGCAGTACTTC. The encoded protein is CASRFSGGATYEQYF.

The DNA for the CDR3 is TGTGCCAGCTCAGCGAACTGGGGACCTACCGGGGAGCTGTTTTTT. Protein sequence: CASSANWGPTGELFF. The chain links TRBV18 to TRBJ2-2; D might be TRBD1 or TRBD2, each matching 5 bases. This CDR3 spans 15 amino acids. V was shortened by 5 bases and J by 5 bases, with 15 bases between the two germline ends. Germline CDR1 and CDR2: KGHSH and LQKENI. The whole variable domain, remainder taken from reference TRBV18 and TRBJ2-2, is NAGVMQNPRHLVRRRGQEARLRCSPMKGHSHVYWYRQLPEEGLKFMVYLQKENIIDESGMPKERFSAEFPKEGPSILRIQQVVRGDSAAYFCASSANWGPTGELFFGEGSRLTVL.

This clonotype was observed at least ten times. This sequence joins TRBV11-2 and TRBJ2-1; D uncertain. CDR3 size: 13 residues. Per the germline V gene, CDR1 is SGHAT and CDR2 is FQNNGV. Trimming took off 4 bases at V and 0 bases at J, with 4 bases between the two ends. The chain's CDR3 is CASSSHSYNEQFF. The DNA for the CDR3 is TGTGCCAGCAGCTCGCACTCCTACAATGAGCAGTTCTTC.

This CDR3 is CATSRGGLYQETQYF. The CDR3 DNA reads as TGTGCCACCAGCAGAGGGGGACTCTACCAAGAGACCCAGTACTTC. This sequence joins TRBV15 and TRBJ2-5; D might be TRBD2 (6 bases). The V and J ends lost 1 base and 0 bases respectively, with 9 bases between them. This CDR3 is built from 15 residues. Germline CDR1 reads LNHNV; CDR2 reads YYDKDF (reference sequence).

This clonotype appeared a few times. CDR3 coding DNA: TGCGCCAGCAGCCGGGGCGGGCGCGATGGCTACACCTTC. As protein: CASSRGGRDGYTF. This rearrangement joins TRBV5-1 to TRBJ1-2; TRBD1 is a possible D gene (5 bases). CDR1 SGHRS and CDR2 YFSETQ come from the germline V gene. V dropped 4 bases and J dropped 6 bases, with 13 bases sitting between them. The CDR3 loop spans 13 amino acids. Supplemented by reference TRBV5-1 and TRBJ1-2, the full variable domain reads KAGVTQTPRYLIKTRGQQVTLSCSPISGHRSVSWYQQTPGQGLQFLFEYFSETQRNKGNFPGRFSGRQFSNSRSEMNVSTLELGDSALYLCASSRGGRDGYTFGSGTRLTVV.

The table lists this clonotype with a few counts. The gene calls are TRBV7-9 and TRBJ1-1; TRBD1 is a possible D gene (5 bases). CDR3 length: 14 amino acids. Germline CDR1 SEHNR, CDR2 FQNEAQ (reference sequence). V was clipped by 6 bases and J by 5 bases, with 16 bases between them. CDR3 protein: CASSLFPQGTEAFF. CDR3 sequence (DNA): TGTGCCAGCAGTTTATTTCCTCAGGGTACTGAAGCTTTCTTT.

The J gene is TRBJ2-7, the V gene TRBV25-1, with a tentative D call TRBD1 (5 bases). V dropped 9 bases and J dropped 2 bases, with 14 bases sitting between them. The CDR3 has 13 amino acids. Per germline, CDR1 MGHDK and CDR2 SYGVNS. The CDR3 bases are TGTGCCAGATCAGTACAGGTCCCCTACGAGCAGTACTTC. It yields the protein CARSVQVPYEQYF.

This clonotype was observed a single time. The chain links TRBV6-1 to TRBJ1-1; weak D call: TRBD1 (5 bases). Germline V CDR1 and CDR2: MNHNS, SASEGT. The CDR3 extends over 14 amino acids. The V end lost 2 bases, the J end lost 3 bases, and 10 bases lay between the germline ends. The CDR3 loop is CASSEQGGDTEAFF. The CDR3 region has the DNA TGTGCCAGCAGTGAACAAGGAGGGGACACTGAAGCTTTCTTT.

This clonotype has just a few counts. V gene TRBV11-2 combines with J gene TRBJ2-7, with TRBD2 matching 11 bases. V shed 1 base and J 0 bases; nucleotides not matched to a gene: 11. Germline V gene data show CDR1 as SGHAT and CDR2 as FQNNGV. The length of the CDR3 is 19 residues. The CDR3 DNA sequence: TGTGCCAGCAGCTTAGTACAGGGACTAGCGGAAATTAGCTCCTACGAGCAGTACTTC. It encodes CASSLVQGLAEISSYEQYF. The variable domain in full, with the rest retrieved from reference TRBV11-2 and TRBJ2-7, is EAGVAQSPRYKIIEKRQSVAFWCNPISGHATLYWYQQILGQGPKLLIQFQNNGVVDDSQLPKDRFSAERLKGVDSTLKIQPAKLEDSAVYLCASSLVQGLAEISSYEQYFGPGTRLTVT.

This clonotype was seen a handful of times. V is TRBV18 and J is TRBJ2-1; the D call may be TRBD1 or TRBD2 (5 bases each). The length of the CDR3 is 14 residues. Germline lookup yields CDR1 KGHSH and CDR2 LQKENI. V was clipped by 3 bases and J by 6 bases, with 12 bases between them. CDR3 sequence: CASSPSLGVNEQFF. The CDR3 DNA is TGTGCCAGCTCACCCTCACTGGGGGTCAATGAGCAGTTCTTC. Full variable domain (rest looked up from reference TRBV18 and TRBJ2-1): NAGVMQNPRHLVRRRGQEARLRCSPMKGHSHVYWYRQLPEEGLKFMVYLQKENIIDESGMPKERFSAEFPKEGPSILRIQQVVRGDSAAYFCASSPSLGVNEQFFGPGTRLTVL.

There are a few counts of this clonotype. The rearrangement joins TRBV9 to TRBJ2-1; tentative D call: TRBD2 (7 bases). V was trimmed by 4 bases and J by 1 base, leaving 18 bases between them. The V gene's germline CDR1 is SGDLS and CDR2 YYNGEE. This CDR3 region has 17 residues. The CDR3 DNA is TGTGCCAGCAGCTTAGAGGGAGGGGGTATGTCCTACAATGAGCAGTTCTTC. Its protein is CASSLEGGGMSYNEQFF.

The sample holds many counts of this clonotype. The gene calls are TRBV10-3 and TRBJ2-7; D perhaps matches TRBD1 (6 bases). The CDR3 runs to 15 residues. The V end lost 3 bases, the J end lost 2 bases, and 14 bases lay between the germline ends. Germline values: CDR1 ENHRY, CDR2 SYGVKD. This CDR3 is CAISDTRGRTYEQYF. CDR3 in DNA: TGTGCCATCAGTGACACCAGGGGCAGGACCTACGAGCAGTACTTC.

This clonotype was recorded a few times. The V and J genes are TRBV9 and TRBJ2-2, with TRBD2 identical over 13 bases. CDR1 and CDR2 (germline): SGDLS, YYNGEE. V lost 2 bases to trimming and J lost 6 bases; unmatched junction nucleotides: 4. The CDR3 is made up of 16 amino acids. CDR3: CASSVWTSGSAGELFF. The CDR3 DNA reads TGTGCCAGCAGCGTGTGGACTAGCGGGAGCGCCGGGGAGCTGTTTTTT.